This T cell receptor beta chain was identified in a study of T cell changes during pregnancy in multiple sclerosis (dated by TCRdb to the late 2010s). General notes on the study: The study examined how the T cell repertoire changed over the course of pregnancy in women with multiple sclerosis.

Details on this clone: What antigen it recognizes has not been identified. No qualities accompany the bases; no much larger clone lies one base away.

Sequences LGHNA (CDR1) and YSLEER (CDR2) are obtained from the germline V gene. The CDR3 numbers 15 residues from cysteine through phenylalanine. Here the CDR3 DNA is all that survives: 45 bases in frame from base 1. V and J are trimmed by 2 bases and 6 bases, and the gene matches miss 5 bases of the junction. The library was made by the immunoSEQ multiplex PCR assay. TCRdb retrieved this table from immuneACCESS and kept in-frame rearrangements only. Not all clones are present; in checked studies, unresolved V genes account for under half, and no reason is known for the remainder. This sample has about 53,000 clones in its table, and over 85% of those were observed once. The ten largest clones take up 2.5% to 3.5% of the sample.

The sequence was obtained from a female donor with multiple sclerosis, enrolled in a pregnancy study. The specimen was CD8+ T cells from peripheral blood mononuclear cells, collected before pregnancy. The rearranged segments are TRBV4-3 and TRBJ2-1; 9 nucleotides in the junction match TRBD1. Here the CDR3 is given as CASSQWGQGGNEQFF. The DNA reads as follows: TGCGCCAGCAGCCAATGGGGACAGGGTGGCAATGAGCAGTTCTTC.